The present T cell receptor beta chain was sequenced within a study of human T cells and chemical hapten exposure. The wider study: There were per-sample TCR yield variations, arising mainly from small pooled library volume differences.

Trimming shortened V by 5 bases and J by 10 bases, and 18 bases separated the two germline ends. The germline CDR1 and CDR2 sequences are SGHTA and FQGNSA. The CDR3 runs 14 residues. Whole-study results and caveats: After DPC sensitization, TCRs above 1 in 1000 frequency showed no change.

A note on this clonotype: What it recognizes is unknown.

The time point: patch test 1, 2 weeks after DPC sensitization. Indicated treatment: therapeutic diphenylcyclopropenone sensitization with weekly scalp DPC. Via MiXCR, TCRdb re-called the RACE reads, giving one row per CDR3 protein. The sample carries tens of thousands of distinct CDR3 sequences, 6% to 9% recorded once. The V gene is TRBV7-2, the J gene TRBJ1-3; tentative D call: TRBD1 (5 bases). Source: whole blood, taken in connection with sensitization to the hapten diphenylcyclopropenone (DPC). The TCR comes from a woman younger than 45 with alopecia areata. Some clones in this sample may be carry-over from other donors' samples. For the CDR3, the DNA is TGTGCCAGCAGCCCGTTAAACGAAGGGACGACCATATATTTT. Its protein is CASSPLNEGTTIYF.